The 15 T cell receptor beta chains given below trace back to one sample, sequenced in a study of PD-L1 blockade in urothelial cancer. Profiled with immunoSEQ multiplex PCR; TCRdb holds only in-frame clones, not every one. The table lists approximately 72,000 clones, approximately 83% of them singletons. The time point denotes: pretreatment peripheral blood. Here the sequenced sample was PBMCs, taken around atezolizumab (anti-PD-L1) treatment. These receptors were collected from a man aged 55 to 70 with urothelial cancer.

The chain employs TRBV19 and TRBJ1-2; D unresolved. The CDR3 loop spans 13 amino acids. Germline V gene data show CDR1 as LNHDA and CDR2 as SQIVND (reference sequence). V was pared by 3 bases and J by 5 bases, with 10 bases between. CDR3 in DNA: TGTGCCAGTAGTATGGAGTTCCCGTATGGCTACACCTTC. It yields the protein CASSMEFPYGYTF.

The chain carries TRBV7-3 and TRBJ1-2; 10 bases are a match to TRBD1. In germline, CDR1 is SGHTA, CDR2 FQGTGA. The trim removed 5 bases at V and 4 bases at J, leaving 10 bases unmatched. The CDR3 covers 16 residues. CDR3 DNA: TGTGCCAGCAGCCCACTTGACAGGGGGCGCGGCTATGGCTACACCTTC. It yields the protein CASSPLDRGRGYGYTF.

The chain carries TRBV7-2 and TRBJ2-7; TRBD1 is a possible D gene (5 bases). CDR1 and CDR2 from the germline V gene are SGHTA and FQGNSA. V gave up 6 bases and J gave up 3 bases, with 9 bases separating them. The CDR3 has 12 amino acids. The CDR3 protein is CASSQTGYEQYF. The CDR3 region has the DNA TGTGCCAGCAGTCAAACAGGCTACGAGCAGTACTTC.

The chain combines TRBV11-3 with TRBJ2-5; 7 nucleotides align to TRBD1. Germline CDR1 is SGHNT and CDR2 is YENEEA. The CDR3 loop spans 15 amino acids. The junction had 8 bases not matched to a gene; V was cut back by 5 bases and J by 2 bases. The CDR3 loop is CASSRTGLGQETQYF. The CDR3 bases are TGTGCCAGCAGCCGGACAGGCCTTGGGCAAGAGACCCAGTACTTC.

The chain joins TRBV18 to TRBJ1-6; 7 nucleotides align to TRBD1. This CDR3 has 15 residues. CDR1 is KGHSH, CDR2 LQKENI, per germline. With V trimmed by 3 bases and J by 7 bases, 6 bases remained unmatched. DNA of the CDR3: TGTGCCAGCTCACCGCCGGGACAGCAAAATTCACCCCTCCACTTT. Translated: CASSPPGQQNSPLHF. Drawing the rest from reference TRBV18 and TRBJ1-6, the complete variable domain is NAGVMQNPRHLVRRRGQEARLRCSPMKGHSHVYWYRQLPEEGLKFMVYLQKENIIDESGMPKERFSAEFPKEGPSILRIQQVVRGDSAAYFCASSPPGQQNSPLHFGNGTRLTVT.

The table lists this clone with a count of one. V usage is TRBV6-1 and J usage is TRBJ1-5; no definite D call. V was pared by 7 bases and J by 4 bases, with 17 bases between. This CDR3 spans 15 amino acids. Looked up from germline, CDR1 is MNHNS and CDR2 is SASEGT. Here the CDR3 DNA reads TGTGCCAGCACCCCCAGTGCGGATAGGAATCAGCCCCAGCATTTT. Protein sequence: CASTPSADRNQPQHF.

The table lists this clone with a count of one. The J gene is TRBJ2-7, the V gene TRBV11-3; 11 nucleotides match TRBD2. Germline CDR1 reads SGHNT; CDR2 reads YENEEA. Unmatched junction bases numbered 9, after V lost 1 base and J lost 7 bases. The CDR3 contains 16 residues. CDR3 nucleotides: TGTGCCAGCAGCTTAGCGGCTAGCGGGGGGAGAGGGGAGCAGTACTTC. It encodes CASSLAASGGRGEQYF. Full variable domain (remainder filled in from reference TRBV11-3 and TRBJ2-7): EAGVVQSPRYKIIEKKQPVAFWCNPISGHNTLYWYLQNLGQGPELLIRYENEEAVDDSQLPKDRFSAERLKGVDSTLKIQPAELGDSAVYLCASSLAASGGRGEQYFGPGTRLTVT.

The V call is TRBV18, the J call TRBJ2-1; tentative D call: TRBD2 (7 bases). Germline V CDR1 and CDR2: KGHSH, LQKENI. The CDR3 is made up of 16 amino acids. The V and J ends lost 5 bases and 6 bases respectively, with 20 bases between them. The CDR3 coding sequence is TGTGCCAGCTCATTCTCAACGGGGGGCACCTCCAATGAGCAGTTCTTC. Residues: CASSFSTGGTSNEQFF.

The genes are TRBV11-3 and TRBJ2-5; D may be TRBD1 (6 bases). Germline CDR1 and CDR2: SGHNT and YENEEA. The ends were cut back, 1 base at V and 5 bases at J, with 14 bases in the middle. The CDR3 extends over 15 amino acids. The CDR3 loop reads CASSLAASRGETQYF. The CDR3 DNA reads as TGTGCCAGCAGCTTAGCGGCCAGTAGGGGGGAGACCCAGTACTTC.

The genes are TRBV4-3 and TRBJ2-3, with 7 bases fitting TRBD1. Germline CDR1 and CDR2: LGHNA and YSLEER. The CDR3 extends over 16 amino acids. The trim removed 4 bases at V and 2 bases at J, leaving 9 bases unmatched. As DNA, the CDR3 is TGCGCCAGCAGCCGAAACCCGGGACAGCCCACAGATACGCAGTATTTT. Translating gives CASSRNPGQPTDTQYF.

The V call is TRBV7-3, the J call TRBJ2-3, with D perhaps TRBD2 (6 bases). CDR3 length: 14 residues. CDR1 and CDR2 from the germline V gene are SGHTA and FQGTGA. Between the trimmed V and J ends, which lost 5 bases and 8 bases, there was a span of 17 bases. The CDR3 DNA sequence: TGTGCCAGCAGCCGGGACTCAGCCGGGGGTACGCAGTATTTT. This translates into CASSRDSAGGTQYF.

This clone has a handful of counts. V is TRBV5-1 and J is TRBJ1-4; 7 bases agree with TRBD1. The V segment lost 4 bases and the J segment 3 bases; nucleotides outside the gene matches: 18. The CDR3 is 19 residues long. Germline loops: CDR1 SGHRS, CDR2 YFSETQ. CDR3 sequence reads: CASSRSYRGLTWANEKLFF. The CDR3 DNA reads as TGCGCCAGCAGCCGCTCCTACAGGGGTTTAACGTGGGCTAATGAAAAACTGTTTTTT.

The V and J genes are TRBV2 and TRBJ2-3; 8 bases are shared with TRBD2. Looked up from germline, CDR1 is SNHLY and CDR2 is FYNNEI. CDR3 length equals 12 residues. With V trimmed by 4 bases and J by 14 bases, 8 bases remained unmatched. CDR3 in amino acids: CASSGGRGVTYF. The CDR3 coding sequence is TGTGCCAGCAGTGGGGGGCGGGGGGTTACGTATTTT.

The V gene is TRBV6-5, the J gene TRBJ2-3; D is ambiguous. V was trimmed by 5 bases and J by 0 bases, leaving 6 bases between them. This CDR3 has 13 residues. The V gene's germline CDR1 is MNHEY and CDR2 SVGAGI. The CDR3 DNA reads as TGTGCCAGCAGTGTCGGGAGCACAGATACGCAGTATTTT. It translates to CASSVGSTDTQYF.

The genes are TRBV28 and TRBJ2-6; D is possibly TRBD1 (6 bases). Germline assignment: CDR1 MDHEN and CDR2 SYDVKM. The ends were cut back, 5 bases at V and 2 bases at J, with 7 bases in the middle. The CDR3 is made up of 14 amino acids. The DNA for the CDR3 is TGTGCCAGCAGTGAGGGGGCTGGGGCCAACGTCCTGACTTTC. This gives the protein CASSEGAGANVLTF.